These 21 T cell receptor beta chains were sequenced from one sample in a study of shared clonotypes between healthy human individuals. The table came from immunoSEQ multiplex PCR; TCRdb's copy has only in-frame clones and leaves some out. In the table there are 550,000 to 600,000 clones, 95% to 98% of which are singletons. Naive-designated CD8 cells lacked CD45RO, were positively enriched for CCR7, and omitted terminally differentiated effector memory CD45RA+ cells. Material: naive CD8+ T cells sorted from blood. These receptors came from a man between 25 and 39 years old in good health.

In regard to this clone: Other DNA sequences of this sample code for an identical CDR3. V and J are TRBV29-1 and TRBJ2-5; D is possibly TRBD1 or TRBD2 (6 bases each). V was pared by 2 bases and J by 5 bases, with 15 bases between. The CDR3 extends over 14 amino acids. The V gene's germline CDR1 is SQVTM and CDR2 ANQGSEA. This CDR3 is CSVEFRGRGETQYF. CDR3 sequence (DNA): TGCAGCGTTGAATTCCGGGGGCGCGGGGAGACCCAGTACTTC.

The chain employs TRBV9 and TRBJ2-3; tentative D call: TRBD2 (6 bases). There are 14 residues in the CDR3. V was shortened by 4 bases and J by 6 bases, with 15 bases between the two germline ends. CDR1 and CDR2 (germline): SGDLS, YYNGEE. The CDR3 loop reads CASSSWGGSDTQYF. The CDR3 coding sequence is TGTGCCAGCAGCTCTTGGGGAGGTAGCGATACGCAGTATTTT.

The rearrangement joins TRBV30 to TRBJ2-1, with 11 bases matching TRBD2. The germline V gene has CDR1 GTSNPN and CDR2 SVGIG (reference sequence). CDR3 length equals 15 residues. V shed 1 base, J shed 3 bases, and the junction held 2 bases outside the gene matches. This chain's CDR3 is CAWSAGLADYNEQFF. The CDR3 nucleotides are TGTGCCTGGAGTGCGGGACTAGCGGACTACAATGAGCAGTTCTTC.

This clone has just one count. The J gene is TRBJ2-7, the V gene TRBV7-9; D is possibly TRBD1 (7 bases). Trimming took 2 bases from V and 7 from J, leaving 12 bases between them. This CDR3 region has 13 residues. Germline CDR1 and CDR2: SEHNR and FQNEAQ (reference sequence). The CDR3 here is CASSLSTGREQYF. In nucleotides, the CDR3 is TGTGCCAGCAGCTTATCGACAGGGAGGGAGCAGTACTTC. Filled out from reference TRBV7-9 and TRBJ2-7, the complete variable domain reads DTGVSQNPRHKITKRGQNVTFRCDPISEHNRLYWYRQTLGQGPEFLTYFQNEAQLEKSRLLSDRFSAERPKGSFSTLEIQRTEQGDSAMYLCASSLSTGREQYFGPGTRLTVT.

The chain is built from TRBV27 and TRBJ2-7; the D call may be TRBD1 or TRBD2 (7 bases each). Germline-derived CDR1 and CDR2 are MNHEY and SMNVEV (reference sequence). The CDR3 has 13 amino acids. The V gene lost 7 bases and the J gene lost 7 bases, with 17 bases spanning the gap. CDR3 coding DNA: TGTGCCAGCAACCCCCCAGGGGGAGGGGAGCAGTACTTC. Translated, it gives CASNPPGGGEQYF.

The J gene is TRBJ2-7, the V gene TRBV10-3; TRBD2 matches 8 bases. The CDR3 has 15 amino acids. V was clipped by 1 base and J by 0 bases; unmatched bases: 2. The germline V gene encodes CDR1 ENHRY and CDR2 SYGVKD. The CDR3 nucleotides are TGTGCCATCAGTGAGTTAGCGGGAAGCTCCTACGAGCAGTACTTC. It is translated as CAISELAGSSYEQYF.

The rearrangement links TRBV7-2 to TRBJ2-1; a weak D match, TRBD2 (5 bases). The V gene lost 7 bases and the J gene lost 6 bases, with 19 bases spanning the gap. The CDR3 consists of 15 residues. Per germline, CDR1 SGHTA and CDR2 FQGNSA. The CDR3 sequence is CASNLARTSVNEQFF. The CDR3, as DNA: TGTGCCAGCAACCTAGCACGGACTTCGGTCAATGAGCAGTTCTTC.

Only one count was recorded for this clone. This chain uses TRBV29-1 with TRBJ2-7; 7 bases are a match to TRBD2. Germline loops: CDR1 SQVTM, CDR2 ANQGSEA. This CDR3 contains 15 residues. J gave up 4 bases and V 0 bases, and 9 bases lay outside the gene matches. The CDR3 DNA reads TGCAGCGTTGAAGATGGCCTAGCGGAGGGGTACGAGCAGTACTTC. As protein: CSVEDGLAEGYEQYF.

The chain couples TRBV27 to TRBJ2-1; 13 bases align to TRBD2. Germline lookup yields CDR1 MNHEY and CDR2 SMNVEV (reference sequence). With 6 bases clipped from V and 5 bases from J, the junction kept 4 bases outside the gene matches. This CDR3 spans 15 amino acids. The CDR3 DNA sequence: TGTGCCAGCAGAATTGGGACTAGCGGGAACAATGAGCAGTTCTTC. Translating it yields CASRIGTSGNNEQFF.

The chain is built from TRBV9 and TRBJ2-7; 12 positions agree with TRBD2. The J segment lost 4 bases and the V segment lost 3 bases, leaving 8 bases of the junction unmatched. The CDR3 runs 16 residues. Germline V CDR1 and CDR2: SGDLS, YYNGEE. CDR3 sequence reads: CASSAKLAGGSYEQYF. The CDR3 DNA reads TGTGCCAGCAGCGCAAAACTAGCGGGAGGTTCGTACGAGCAGTACTTC.

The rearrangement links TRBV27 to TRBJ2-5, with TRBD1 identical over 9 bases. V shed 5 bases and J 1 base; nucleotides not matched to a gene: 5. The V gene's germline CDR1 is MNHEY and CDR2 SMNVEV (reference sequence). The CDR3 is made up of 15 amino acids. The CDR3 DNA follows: TGTGCCAGCAGTACAGGGGGCACCCTCCAAGAGACCCAGTACTTC. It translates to CASSTGGTLQETQYF.

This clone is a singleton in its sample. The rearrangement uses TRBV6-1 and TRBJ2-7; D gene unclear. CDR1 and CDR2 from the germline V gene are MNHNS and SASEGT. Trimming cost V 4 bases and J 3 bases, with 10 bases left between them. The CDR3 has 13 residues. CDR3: CASSVTKLYEQYF. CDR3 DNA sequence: TGTGCCAGCAGTGTTACAAAGCTCTACGAGCAGTACTTC.

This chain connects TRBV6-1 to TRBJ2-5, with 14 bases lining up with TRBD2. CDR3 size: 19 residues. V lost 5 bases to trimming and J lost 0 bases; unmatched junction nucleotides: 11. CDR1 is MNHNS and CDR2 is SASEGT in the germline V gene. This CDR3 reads CASSQGTSGSPEYQETQYF. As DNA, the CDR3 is TGTGCCAGCAGTCAAGGGACTAGCGGGAGCCCAGAGTACCAAGAGACCCAGTACTTC.

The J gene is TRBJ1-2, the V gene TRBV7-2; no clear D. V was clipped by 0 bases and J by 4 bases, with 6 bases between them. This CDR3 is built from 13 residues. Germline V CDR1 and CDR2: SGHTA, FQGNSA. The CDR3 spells CASSLAPSYGYTF. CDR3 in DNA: TGTGCCAGCAGCTTAGCGCCCAGCTATGGCTACACCTTC.

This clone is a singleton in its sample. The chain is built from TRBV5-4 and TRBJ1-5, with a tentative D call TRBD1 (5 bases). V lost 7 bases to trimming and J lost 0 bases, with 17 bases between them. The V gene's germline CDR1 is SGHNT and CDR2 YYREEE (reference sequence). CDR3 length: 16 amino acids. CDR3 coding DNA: TGTGCCAGCGGGCTATGGGGCACCGATAGCAATCAGCCCCAGCATTTT. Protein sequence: CASGLWGTDSNQPQHF.

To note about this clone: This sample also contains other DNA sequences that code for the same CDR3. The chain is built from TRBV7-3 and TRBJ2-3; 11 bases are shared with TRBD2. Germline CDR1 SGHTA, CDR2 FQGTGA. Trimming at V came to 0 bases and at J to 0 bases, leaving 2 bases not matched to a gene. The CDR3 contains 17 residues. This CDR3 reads CASSLTGLAGSTDTQYF. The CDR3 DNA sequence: TGTGCCAGCAGCTTAACTGGACTAGCGGGCAGCACAGATACGCAGTATTTT.

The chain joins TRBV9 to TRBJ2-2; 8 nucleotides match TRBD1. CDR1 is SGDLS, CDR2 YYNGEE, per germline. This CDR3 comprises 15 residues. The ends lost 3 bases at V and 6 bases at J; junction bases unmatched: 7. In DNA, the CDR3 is TGTGCCAGCAGCGACGGGGACAGGACCGCCGGGGAGCTGTTTTTT. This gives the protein CASSDGDRTAGELFF.

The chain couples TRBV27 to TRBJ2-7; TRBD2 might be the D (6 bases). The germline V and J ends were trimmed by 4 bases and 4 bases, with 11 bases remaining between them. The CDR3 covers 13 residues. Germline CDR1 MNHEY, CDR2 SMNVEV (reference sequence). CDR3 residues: CASSYFSGYEQYF. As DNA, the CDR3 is TGTGCCAGCAGTTATTTTAGCGGTTACGAGCAGTACTTC.

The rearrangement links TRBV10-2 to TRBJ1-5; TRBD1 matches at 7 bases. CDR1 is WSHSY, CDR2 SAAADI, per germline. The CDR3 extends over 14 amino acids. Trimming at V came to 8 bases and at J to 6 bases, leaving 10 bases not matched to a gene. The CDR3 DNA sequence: TGCGCCAGCGCTGGCGGGACAGTCGGTCAGCCCCAGCATTTT. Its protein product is CASAGGTVGQPQHF.

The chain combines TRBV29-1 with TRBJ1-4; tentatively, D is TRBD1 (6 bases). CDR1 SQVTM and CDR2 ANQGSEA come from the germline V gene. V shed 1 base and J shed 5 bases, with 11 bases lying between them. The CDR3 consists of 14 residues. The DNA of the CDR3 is TGCAGCGTTGAAGTGCAGGGGAAGAATGAAAAACTGTTTTTT. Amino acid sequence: CSVEVQGKNEKLFF.

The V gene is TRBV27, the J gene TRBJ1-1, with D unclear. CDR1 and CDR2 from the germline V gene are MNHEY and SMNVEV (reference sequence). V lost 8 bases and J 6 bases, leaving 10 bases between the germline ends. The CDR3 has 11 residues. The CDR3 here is CASLLGPEAFF. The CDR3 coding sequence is TGTGCCAGCTTGCTGGGTCCTGAAGCTTTCTTT.